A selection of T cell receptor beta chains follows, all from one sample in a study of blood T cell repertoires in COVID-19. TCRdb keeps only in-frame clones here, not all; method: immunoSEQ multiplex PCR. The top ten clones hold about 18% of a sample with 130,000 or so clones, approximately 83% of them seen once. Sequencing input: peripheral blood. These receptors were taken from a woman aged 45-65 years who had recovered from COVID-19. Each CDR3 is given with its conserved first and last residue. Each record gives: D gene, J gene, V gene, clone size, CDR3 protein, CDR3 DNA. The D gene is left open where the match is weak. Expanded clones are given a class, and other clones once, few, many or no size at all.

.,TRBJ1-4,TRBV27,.,CASSLSPRFATNEKLFF,TGTGCCAGCAGTTTAAGTCCGCGTTTTGCAACTAATGAAAAACTGTTTTTT
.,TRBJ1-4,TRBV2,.,CASRQGVGKLFF,TGTGCCAGCAGACAGGGCGTTGGGAAACTGTTTTTT
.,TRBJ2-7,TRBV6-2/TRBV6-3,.,CASSYFSSEYYEQYF,TGTGCCAGCAGTTATTTTTCTAGCGAGTATTACGAGCAGTACTTC
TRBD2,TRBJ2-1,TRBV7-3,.,CASSPTAGVPYNEQFF,TGTGCCAGCAGCCCGACAGCGGGAGTCCCCTACAATGAGCAGTTCTTC
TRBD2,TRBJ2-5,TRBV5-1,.,CASSVPGLAGRGAETQYF,TGCGCCAGCAGCGTTCCGGGACTAGCGGGAAGGGGCGCGGAGACCCAGTACTTC
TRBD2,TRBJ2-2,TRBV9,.,CASSVAGGHGELFF,TGTGCCAGCAGCGTAGCGGGAGGGCACGGGGAGCTGTTTTTT
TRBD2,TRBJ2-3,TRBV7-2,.,CASSSGLAGWADTQYF,TGTGCCAGCAGCTCCGGACTAGCGGGGTGGGCAGATACGCAGTATTTT
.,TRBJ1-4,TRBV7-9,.,CASSLALYGQEKLFF,TGTGCCAGCAGCTTAGCGCTATATGGACAGGAAAAACTGTTTTTT
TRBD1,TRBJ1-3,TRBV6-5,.,CASSVGGTGNTIYF,TGTGCCAGCAGCGTAGGGGGCACTGGAAACACCATATATTTT
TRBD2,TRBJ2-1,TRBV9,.,CASSGLAGAYNEQFF,TGTGCCAGCAGCGGATTAGCGGGAGCCTACAATGAGCAGTTCTTC
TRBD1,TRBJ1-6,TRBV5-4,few,CASKRTGESYNSPLHF,TGTGCCAGCAAGCGGACAGGGGAGTCCTATAATTCACCCCTCCACTTT
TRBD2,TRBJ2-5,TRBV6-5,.,CAIRTSGGQETQYF,TGTGCCATCAGAACTAGCGGGGGCCAAGAGACCCAGTACTTC
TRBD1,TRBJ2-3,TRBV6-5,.,CASSSGTGLYF,TGTGCCAGCAGTTCCGGGACAGGCCTCTATTTT
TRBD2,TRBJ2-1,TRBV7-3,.,CASSSQRGNNEQFF,TGTGCCAGCAGCTCCCAGCGGGGAAACAATGAGCAGTTCTTC
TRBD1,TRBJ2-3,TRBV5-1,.,CASSLGQGDTQYF,TGCGCCAGCAGCTTGGGACAGGGAGATACGCAGTATTTT
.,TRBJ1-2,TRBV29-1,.,CSVDIGQRSGYTF,TGCAGCGTTGATATTGGACAGAGAAGTGGCTACACCTTC
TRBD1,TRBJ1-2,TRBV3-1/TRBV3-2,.,CASSQDIDRGVNSENYGYTF,TGTGCCAGCAGCCAAGATATCGACAGGGGGGTGAATTCAGAAAACTATGGCTACACCTTC
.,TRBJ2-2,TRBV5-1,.,CASSLVGTGELFF,TGCGCCAGCAGCTTGGTCGGGACCGGGGAGCTGTTTTTT
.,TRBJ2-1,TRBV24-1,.,CATSDLDEQFF,TGTGCCACCAGTGATCTAGATGAGCAGTTCTTC
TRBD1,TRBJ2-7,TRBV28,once,CASRSGQGYEQYF,TGTGCCAGCAGATCGGGACAGGGCTACGAGCAGTACTTC
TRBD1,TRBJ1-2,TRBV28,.,CASSLIDRAHYGYTF,TGTGCCAGCAGCCTGATAGACAGGGCTCACTATGGCTACACCTTC
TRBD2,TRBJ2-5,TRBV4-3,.,CASSRLLAGEETQYF,TGCGCCAGCAGCCGCCTACTAGCGGGAGAAGAGACCCAGTACTTC
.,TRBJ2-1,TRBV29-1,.,CSVLSEREKQFF,TGCAGCGTCCTTAGCGAAAGGGAGAAGCAGTTCTTC
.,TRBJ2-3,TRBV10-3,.,CAISDRGSTDTQYF,TGTGCCATCAGTGACCGGGGGAGCACAGATACGCAGTATTTT
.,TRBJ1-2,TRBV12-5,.,CASGLVNRDYGYTF,TGTGCTAGTGGTTTGGTGAACAGAGACTATGGCTACACCTTC
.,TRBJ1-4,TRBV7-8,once,CASSVDRVTNEKLFF,TGTGCCAGCAGCGTCGACCGGGTTACTAATGAAAAACTGTTTTTT
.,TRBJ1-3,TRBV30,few,CAWSQGQLLSGNTIYF,TGTGCCTGGAGTCAAGGACAGTTACTCTCTGGAAACACCATATATTTT
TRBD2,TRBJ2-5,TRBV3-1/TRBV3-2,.,CASSQDSGLAGVETQYF,TGTGCCAGCAGCCAAGATTCCGGACTAGCGGGAGTAGAGACCCAGTACTTC
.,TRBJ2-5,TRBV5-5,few,CASSLREKETQYF,TGTGCCAGCAGCTTGCGGGAGAAAGAGACCCAGTACTTC
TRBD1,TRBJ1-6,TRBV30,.,CAWRPPETGWDSPLHF,TGTGCCTGGAGGCCGCCGGAGACAGGGTGGGATTCACCCCTCCACTTT
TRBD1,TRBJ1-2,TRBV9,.,CASSVQGDGYTF,TGTGCCAGCAGCGTACAGGGGGACGGCTACACCTTC
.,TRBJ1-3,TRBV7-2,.,CASSPPGRSSGNTIYF,TGTGCCAGCAGCCCCCCGGGAAGGAGCTCTGGAAACACCATATATTTT
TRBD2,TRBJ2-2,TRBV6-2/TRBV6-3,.,CASSYSLAGGLGTGELFF,TGTGCCAGCAGTTACTCTCTGGCGGGAGGGCTTGGCACCGGGGAGCTGTTTTTT
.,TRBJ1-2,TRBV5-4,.,CASSLDQKYGYTF,TGTGCCAGCAGCTTGGATCAGAAATATGGCTACACCTTC
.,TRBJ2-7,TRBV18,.,CASSPKTGMKGQYF,TGTGCCAGCTCACCAAAGACAGGAATGAAAGGGCAGTACTTC
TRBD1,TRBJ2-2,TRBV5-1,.,CASSRDRLNTGELFF,TGCGCCAGCAGCCGGGACAGGTTAAACACCGGGGAGCTGTTTTTT
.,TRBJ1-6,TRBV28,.,CASRADSNSPLHF,TGTGCCAGCAGGGCCGACAGTAATTCACCCCTCCACTTT
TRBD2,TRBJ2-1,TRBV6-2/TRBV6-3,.,CASSYLGLAGGEQFF,TGTGCCAGCAGTTACTTGGGACTAGCGGGAGGTGAGCAGTTCTTC
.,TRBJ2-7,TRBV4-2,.,CASSQGLDRDYEQYF,TGTGCCAGCAGCCAAGGCCTGGACCGGGACTACGAGCAGTACTTC
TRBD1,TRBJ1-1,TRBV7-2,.,CASSTSDRVKTEAFF,TGTGCCAGCAGCACCTCCGACAGGGTTAAGACTGAAGCTTTCTTT
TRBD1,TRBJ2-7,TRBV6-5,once,CASSRDRMGYEQYF,TGTGCCAGCAGCCGGGACAGGATGGGGTACGAGCAGTACTTC
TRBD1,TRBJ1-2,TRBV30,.,CAWSPQGLNYGYTF,TGTGCCTGGAGTCCACAGGGGCTTAACTATGGCTACACCTTC
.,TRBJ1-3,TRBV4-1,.,CASSQERPFSAGNTIYF,TGCGCCAGCAGCCAAGAGAGGCCCTTCTCTGCTGGAAACACCATATATTTT
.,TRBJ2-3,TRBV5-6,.,CASSSATGGDTQYF,TGTGCCAGCAGTTCAGCCACCGGCGGGGATACGCAGTATTTT
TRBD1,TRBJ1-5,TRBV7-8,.,CASSFSRGQGGQPQHF,TGTGCCAGCAGCTTTAGCCGTGGACAGGGTGGGCAGCCCCAGCATTTT
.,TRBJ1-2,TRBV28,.,CATTLRGSPANYGYTF,TGTGCCACCACCCTTCGGGGATCACCAGCTAACTATGGCTACACCTTC
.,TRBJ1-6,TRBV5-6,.,CASSLQGLNSPLHF,TGTGCCAGCAGCTTGCAGGGTTTGAATTCACCCCTCCACTTT
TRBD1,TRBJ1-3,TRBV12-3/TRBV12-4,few,CASNTGDGNTIYF,TGTGCCAGCAACACAGGGGATGGAAACACCATATATTTT
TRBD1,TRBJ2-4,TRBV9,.,CASSVGRTGRGKNIQYF,TGTGCCAGCAGCGTAGGTAGGACAGGGCGAGGCAAAAACATTCAGTACTTC
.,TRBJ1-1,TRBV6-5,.,CASSYFGHSEAFF,TGTGCCAGCAGTTACTTCGGACACAGTGAAGCTTTCTTT
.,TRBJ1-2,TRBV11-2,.,CASSLVDSGYGYTF,TGTGCCAGCAGCTTGGTGGATTCGGGCTATGGCTACACCTTC